The 3 T cell receptor beta chains below were found in one sample sequenced in a study of blood T cells in healthy people across ages. Next came a second PCR, run for roughly 6 to 11 cycles, which used a sample-barcoded 5' primer along with a J-beta primer mix. TCRdb called the 5' RACE reads again in MiXCR, with one record for every CDR3 protein. The sample consists of about 620,000 distinct CDR3 sequences, roughly half of them appearing once. The specimen was blood. Receptors originate from a woman over 75 in good health.

J is TRBJ2-7 and V is TRBV11-2; 8 bases map to TRBD2. Germline CDR1 SGHAT, CDR2 FQNNGV. CDR3 size: 17 residues. Unmatched junction bases numbered 10, after V lost 1 base and J lost 2 bases. The DNA for the CDR3 is TGTGCCAGCAGCTTAGGCCCGGGGACCGGGAGGGCCTACGAGCAGTACTTC. Its translation is CASSLGPGTGRAYEQYF.

J is TRBJ2-5 and V is TRBV7-2; D is unclear. The CDR3 is 13 residues long. V was pared by 2 bases and J by 2 bases, with 6 bases between. Germline V CDR1 and CDR2: SGHTA, FQGNSA. The CDR3 loop is CASSLLVQETQYF. DNA of the CDR3: TGTGCCAGCAGCTTACTAGTTCAAGAGACCCAGTACTTC.

This clonotype showed up just once. Germline and junction disagree at one end, which may indicate a read error. The rearrangement links TRBV7-2 to TRBJ2-3; D unresolved. Germline CDR1 and CDR2: SGHTA and FQGNSA. The CDR3 spans 14 residues. CDR3 in DNA: TGTGCCAGCACCCTCTCCCCGTACACAGAGACGCAGTATTTT. Translating gives CASTLSPYTETQYF.